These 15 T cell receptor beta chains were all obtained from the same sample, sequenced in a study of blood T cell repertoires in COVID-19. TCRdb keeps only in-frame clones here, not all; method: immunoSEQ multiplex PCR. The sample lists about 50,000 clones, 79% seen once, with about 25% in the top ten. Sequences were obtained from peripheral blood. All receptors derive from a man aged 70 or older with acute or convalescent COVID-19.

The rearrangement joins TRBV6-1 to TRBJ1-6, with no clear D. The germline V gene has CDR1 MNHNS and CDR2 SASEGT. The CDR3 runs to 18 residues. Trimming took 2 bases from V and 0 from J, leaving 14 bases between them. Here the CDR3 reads CASSEKVVGSSYNSPLHF. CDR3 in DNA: TGTGCCAGCAGTGAAAAGGTGGTTGGGAGCTCCTATAATTCACCCCTCCACTTT.

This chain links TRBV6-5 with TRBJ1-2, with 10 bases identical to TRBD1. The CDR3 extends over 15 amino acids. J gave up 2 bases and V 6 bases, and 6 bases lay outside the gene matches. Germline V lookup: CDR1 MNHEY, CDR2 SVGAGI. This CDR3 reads CASSLTGGWNYGYTF. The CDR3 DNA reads TGTGCCAGCAGCCTGACAGGGGGCTGGAACTATGGCTACACCTTC.

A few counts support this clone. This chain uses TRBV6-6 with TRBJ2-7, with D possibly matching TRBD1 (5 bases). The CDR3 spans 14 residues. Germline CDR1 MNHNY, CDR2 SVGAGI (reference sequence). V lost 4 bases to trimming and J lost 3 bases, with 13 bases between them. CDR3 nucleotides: TGTGCCAGCAGTTTCAGCCAGGGATACTACGAGCAGTACTTC. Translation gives CASSFSQGYYEQYF.

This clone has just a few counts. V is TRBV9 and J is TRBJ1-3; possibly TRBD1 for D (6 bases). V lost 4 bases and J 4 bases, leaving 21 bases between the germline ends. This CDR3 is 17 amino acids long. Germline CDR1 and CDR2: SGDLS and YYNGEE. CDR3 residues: CASSNSPGQEAGNTIYF. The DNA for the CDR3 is TGTGCCAGCAGCAACTCCCCGGGACAAGAAGCAGGAAACACCATATATTTT.

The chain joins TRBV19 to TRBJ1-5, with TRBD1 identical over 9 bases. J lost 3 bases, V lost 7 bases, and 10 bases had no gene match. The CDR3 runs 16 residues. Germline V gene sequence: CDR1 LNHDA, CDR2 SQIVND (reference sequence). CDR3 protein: CASNLLGTGPNQPQHF. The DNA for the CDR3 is TGTGCCAGTAACCTCCTCGGGACAGGGCCCAATCAGCCCCAGCATTTT.

The CDR3 reads CASTGGRGYEQYF. The CDR3 DNA is TGTGCCAGCACGGGGGGCCGGGGCTACGAGCAGTACTTC. This rearrangement joins TRBV2 to TRBJ2-7; D might be TRBD2 (7 bases). Germline V gives CDR1 SNHLY, CDR2 FYNNEI. The CDR3 is 13 residues long. Trimming left V 7 bases short and J 3 bases short, with 13 bases between.

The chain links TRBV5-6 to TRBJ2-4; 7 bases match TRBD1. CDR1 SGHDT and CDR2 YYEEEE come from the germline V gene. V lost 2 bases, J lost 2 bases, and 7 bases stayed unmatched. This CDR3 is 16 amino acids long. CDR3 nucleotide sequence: TGTGCCAGCAGCTTTTTACAGGGGTTTTCCAAAAACATTCAGTACTTC. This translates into CASSFLQGFSKNIQYF.

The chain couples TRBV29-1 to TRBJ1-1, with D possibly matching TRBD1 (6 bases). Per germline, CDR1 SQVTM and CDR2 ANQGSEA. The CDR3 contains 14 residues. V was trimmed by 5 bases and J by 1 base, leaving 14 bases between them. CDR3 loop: CSVSRTARNTEAFF. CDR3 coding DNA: TGCAGCGTTTCAAGGACAGCCCGGAACACTGAAGCTTTCTTT.

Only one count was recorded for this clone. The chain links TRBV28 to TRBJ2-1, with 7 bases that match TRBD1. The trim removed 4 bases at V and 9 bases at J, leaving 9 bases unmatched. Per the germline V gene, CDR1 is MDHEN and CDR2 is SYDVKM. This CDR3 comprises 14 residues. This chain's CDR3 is CASSSWTGSREQFF. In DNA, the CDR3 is TGTGCCAGCAGTTCCTGGACAGGATCGCGTGAGCAGTTCTTC.

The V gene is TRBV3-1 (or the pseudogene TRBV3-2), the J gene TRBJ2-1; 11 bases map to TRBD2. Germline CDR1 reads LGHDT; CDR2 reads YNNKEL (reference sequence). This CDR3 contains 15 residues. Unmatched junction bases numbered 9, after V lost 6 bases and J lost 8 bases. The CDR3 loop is CASRVGLAGGDEQFF. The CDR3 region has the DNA TGTGCCAGCAGGGTAGGGCTAGCGGGAGGCGATGAGCAGTTCTTC.

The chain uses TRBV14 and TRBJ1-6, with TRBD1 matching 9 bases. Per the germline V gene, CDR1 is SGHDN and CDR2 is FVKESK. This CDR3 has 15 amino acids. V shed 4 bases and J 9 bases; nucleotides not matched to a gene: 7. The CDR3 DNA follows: TGTGCCAGCAGCCGGCGGACAGGGGCCGTTTCACCCCTCCACTTT. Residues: CASSRRTGAVSPLHF.

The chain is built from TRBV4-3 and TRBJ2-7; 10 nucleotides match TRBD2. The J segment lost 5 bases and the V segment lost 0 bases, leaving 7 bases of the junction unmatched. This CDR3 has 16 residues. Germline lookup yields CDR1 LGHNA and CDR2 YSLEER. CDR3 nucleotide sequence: TGCGCCAGCAGCCAAGAATCTAGCGGGAGTTTCGACGAGCAGTACTTC. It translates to CASSQESSGSFDEQYF.

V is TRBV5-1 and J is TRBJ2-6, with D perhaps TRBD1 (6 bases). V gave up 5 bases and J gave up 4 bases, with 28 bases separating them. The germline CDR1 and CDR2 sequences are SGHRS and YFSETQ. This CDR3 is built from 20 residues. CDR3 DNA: TGCGCCAGCAGTACAGGACAGTTAGAGTTACATTTGGCCGGGGCCAACGTCCTGACTTTC. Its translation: CASSTGQLELHLAGANVLTF.

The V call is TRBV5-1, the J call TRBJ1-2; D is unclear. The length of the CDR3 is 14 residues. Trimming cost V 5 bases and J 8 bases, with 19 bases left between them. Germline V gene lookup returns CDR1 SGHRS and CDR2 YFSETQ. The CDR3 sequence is CASRPPVRGKGYTF. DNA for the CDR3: TGCGCCAGCAGGCCCCCGGTACGGGGAAAGGGCTACACCTTC. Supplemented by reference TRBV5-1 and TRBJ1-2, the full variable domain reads KAGVTQTPRYLIKTRGQQVTLSCSPISGHRSVSWYQQTPGQGLQFLFEYFSETQRNKGNFPGRFSGRQFSNSRSEMNVSTLELGDSALYLCASRPPVRGKGYTFGSGTRLTVV.

The CDR3, as DNA: TGTGCCAGCAGTTTATACAGGTCCCAACGAAATCAGCCCCAGCATTTT. Residues: CASSLYRSQRNQPQHF. The chain joins TRBV28 to TRBJ1-5, with a tentative D call TRBD1 (5 bases). The ends were cut back, 1 base at V and 4 bases at J, with 14 bases in the middle. CDR1 and CDR2 from the germline V gene are MDHEN and SYDVKM. CDR3 length: 16 residues.